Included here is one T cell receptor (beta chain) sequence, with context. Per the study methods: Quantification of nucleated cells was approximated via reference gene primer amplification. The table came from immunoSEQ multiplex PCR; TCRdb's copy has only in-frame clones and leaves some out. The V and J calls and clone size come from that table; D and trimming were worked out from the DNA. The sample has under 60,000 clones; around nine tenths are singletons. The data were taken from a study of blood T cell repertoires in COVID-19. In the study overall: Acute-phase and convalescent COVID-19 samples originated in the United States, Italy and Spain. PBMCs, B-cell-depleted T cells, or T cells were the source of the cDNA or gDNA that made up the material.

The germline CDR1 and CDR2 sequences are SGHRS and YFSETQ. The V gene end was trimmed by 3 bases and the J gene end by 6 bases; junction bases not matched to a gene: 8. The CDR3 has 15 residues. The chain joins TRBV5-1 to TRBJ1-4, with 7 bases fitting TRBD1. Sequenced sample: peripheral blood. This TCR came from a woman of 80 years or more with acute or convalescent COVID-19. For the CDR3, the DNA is TGCGCCAGCAGCTACGAAGGGGGCGGGGATGAAAAACTGTTTTTT. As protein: CASSYEGGGDEKLFF.